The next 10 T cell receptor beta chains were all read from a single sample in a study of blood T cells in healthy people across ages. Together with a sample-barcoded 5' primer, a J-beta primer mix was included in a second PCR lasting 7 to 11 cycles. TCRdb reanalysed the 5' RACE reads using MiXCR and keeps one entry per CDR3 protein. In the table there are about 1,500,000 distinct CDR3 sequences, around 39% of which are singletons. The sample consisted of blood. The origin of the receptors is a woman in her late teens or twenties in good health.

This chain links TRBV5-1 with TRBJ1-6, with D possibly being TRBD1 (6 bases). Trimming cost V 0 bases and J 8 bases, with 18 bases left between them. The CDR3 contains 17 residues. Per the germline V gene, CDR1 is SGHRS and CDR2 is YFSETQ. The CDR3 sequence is CASSLEVGQGLDSPLHF. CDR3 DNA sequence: TGCGCCAGCAGCTTGGAGGTCGGGCAGGGGCTGGATTCACCCCTCCACTTT.

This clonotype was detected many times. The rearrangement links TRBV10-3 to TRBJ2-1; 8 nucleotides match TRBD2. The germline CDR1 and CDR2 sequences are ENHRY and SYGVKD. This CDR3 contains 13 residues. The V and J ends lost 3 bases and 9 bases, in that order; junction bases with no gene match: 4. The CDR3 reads CAISELAGSEQFF. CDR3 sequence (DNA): TGTGCCATCAGTGAATTAGCGGGATCTGAGCAGTTCTTC.

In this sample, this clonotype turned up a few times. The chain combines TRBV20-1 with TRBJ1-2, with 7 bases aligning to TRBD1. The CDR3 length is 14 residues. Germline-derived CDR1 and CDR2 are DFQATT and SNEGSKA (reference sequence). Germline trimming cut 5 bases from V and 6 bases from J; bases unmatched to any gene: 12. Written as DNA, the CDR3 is TGCAGTGCTCAAAACCTCAGGGGGGTCAATGGCTACACCTTC. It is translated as CSAQNLRGVNGYTF.

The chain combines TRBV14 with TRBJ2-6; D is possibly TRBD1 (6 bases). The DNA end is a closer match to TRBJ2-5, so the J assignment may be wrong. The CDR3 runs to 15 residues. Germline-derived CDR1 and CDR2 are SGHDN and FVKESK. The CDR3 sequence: CASSQARGITETQYF. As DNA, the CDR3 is TGTGCCAGCAGCCAAGCCAGGGGCATCACGGAGACCCAGTACTTC.

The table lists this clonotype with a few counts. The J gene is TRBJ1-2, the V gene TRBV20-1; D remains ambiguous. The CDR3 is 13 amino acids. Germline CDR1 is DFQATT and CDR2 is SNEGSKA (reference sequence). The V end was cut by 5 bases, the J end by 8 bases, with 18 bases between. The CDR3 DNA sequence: TGCAGTGCTCCCACGAACCCTCTTCGAGGCTACACCTTC. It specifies CSAPTNPLRGYTF.

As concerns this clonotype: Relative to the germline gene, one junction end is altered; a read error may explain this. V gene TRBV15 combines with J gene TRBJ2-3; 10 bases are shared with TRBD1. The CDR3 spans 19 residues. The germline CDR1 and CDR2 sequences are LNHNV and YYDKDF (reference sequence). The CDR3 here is CATSRAPHETGGAGDTQYF. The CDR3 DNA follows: TGTGCCACCAGCAGGGCTCCTCATGAGACAGGGGGCGCGGGAGATACACAGTATTTT.

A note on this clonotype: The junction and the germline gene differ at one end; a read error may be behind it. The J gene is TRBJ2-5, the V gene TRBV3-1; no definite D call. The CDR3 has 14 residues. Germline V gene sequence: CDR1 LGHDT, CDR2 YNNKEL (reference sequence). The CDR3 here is CASSEDLDQETQYF. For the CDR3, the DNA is TGTGCCAGCAGCGAAGACCTGGACCAAGAGACCCAGTACTTC.

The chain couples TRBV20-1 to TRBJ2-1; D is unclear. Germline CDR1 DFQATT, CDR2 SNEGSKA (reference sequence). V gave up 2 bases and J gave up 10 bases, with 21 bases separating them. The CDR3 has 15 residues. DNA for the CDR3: TGCAGTGCTAGAACGGAGTACGGATGGGCCCGGGAGCAGTTCTTC. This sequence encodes CSARTEYGWAREQFF.

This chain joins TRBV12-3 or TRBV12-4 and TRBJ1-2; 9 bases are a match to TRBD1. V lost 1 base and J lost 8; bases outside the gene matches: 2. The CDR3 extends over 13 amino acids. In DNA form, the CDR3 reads TGTGCCAGCAGTTTAGAGGGACAGGGAGGCTACACCTTC. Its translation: CASSLEGQGGYTF.

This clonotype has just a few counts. The CDR3 spells CATMGSQGEEKLFF. The CDR3 nucleotides read TGTGCCACCATGGGGTCGCAGGGAGAGGAAAAACTGTTTTTT. The chain employs TRBV15 and TRBJ1-4; perhaps TRBD1 as D (5 bases). This CDR3 spans 14 amino acids. The germline gives CDR1 LNHNV, CDR2 YYDKDF (reference sequence). V lost 7 bases, J lost 8 bases, and 17 bases lay in between.